A selection of T cell receptor beta chains follows, all from one sample in a study of beta chain features in type 1 diabetes. Method: immunoSEQ multiplex PCR; TCRdb's copy keeps in-frame clones and lacks some. The sample lists hundreds of thousands of clones, around 13% occurring once. Sequenced sample: central memory CD4+ T cells from blood. Receptors were obtained from a young man in good health. The CDR3 runs from the conserved cysteine through the conserved F or W. D genes are given only for firm matches. The size of a clone is reported for some rows only, either as once, few or many, or as a class for expanded clones.

V gene	clone size	J gene	D gene	CDR3 length	CDR3 DNA	CDR3 protein
TRBV25-1	-	TRBJ2-3	-	18	TGTGCCAGCAGTGGAGCCCACATGGGGGCTGCATTCTCAGATACGCAGTATTTT	CASSGAHMGAAFSDTQYF
TRBV4-3	few	TRBJ2-2	-	14	TGCGCCAGCAGCCAAGGACAGGCGAACGGGGAGCTGTTTTTT	CASSQGQANGELFF
TRBV5-4	few	TRBJ1-2	-	13	TGCGCCAGCAGCCAATGGCAGAACTATGGCTACACCTTC	CASSQWQNYGYTF
TRBV5-4	-	TRBJ1-2	TRBD1	14	TGTGCCAGCAGCTCCGGACAGGAAACCTATGGCTACACCTTC	CASSSGQETYGYTF
TRBV27	-	TRBJ1-2	-	13	TGTGCCAGCAGTTTTGAAGGAAGATATGGCTACACCTTC	CASSFEGRYGYTF
TRBV28	-	TRBJ2-6	-	17	TGTGCCAGCACCGCTCCCAGGGCTGCGTACGGGGCCAACGTCCTGACTTTC	CASTAPRAAYGANVLTF
TRBV5-4	few	TRBJ1-6	-	14	TGTGCCAGCAGCGCCCGGACAGCCAATTCACCCCTCCACTTT	CASSARTANSPLHF
TRBV25-1	many	TRBJ1-4	-	14	TGTGCCAGCAAAGGGACATTCTCTTCTGGAAAACTGTTTTTT	CASKGTFSSGKLFF
TRBV4-3	-	TRBJ2-3	TRBD2	18	TGCGCCAGCAGCCAAGATTTGCTAGCGGGAGGGGTAACAGATACGCAGTATTTT	CASSQDLLAGGVTDTQYF
TRBV5-1	few	TRBJ2-1	-	12	TGCGCCAGCAGCTTGGCCAAAAATGAGCAGTTCTTC	CASSLAKNEQFF
TRBV9	-	TRBJ2-5	TRBD2	17	TGTGCCAGCAGCGTAGTAGCTAGCGGGAGAAAGGAAGAGACCCAGTACTTC	CASSVVASGRKEETQYF
TRBV27	-	TRBJ1-2	TRBD1	14	TGTGCCAGCAGTTTAAAGGGGGCTAGCTATGGCTACACCTTC	CASSLKGASYGYTF
TRBV7-8	few	TRBJ1-2	TRBD1	14	TGTGCCAGCAGCCCCGGACAGGTCACGACTGGCTACACCTTC	CASSPGQVTTGYTF
TRBV27	-	TRBJ2-1	-	13	TGTGCCAGCAGTCCCCAGTATAGAGTAGGGGAGTTCTTC	CASSPQYRVGEFF
TRBV11-2	-	TRBJ1-2	-	13	TGTGCCAGCAGTTATGGACAGATTTATGGCTACACCTTC	CASSYGQIYGYTF
TRBV2	few	TRBJ2-1	-	11	TGTGCCAGCCTAGGAGGTTATGAGCAGTTCTTC	CASLGGYEQFF
TRBV14	-	TRBJ1-2	TRBD1	14	TGTGCCAGCAGCTTCCGGGACAGAAACTATGGCTACACCTTC	CASSFRDRNYGYTF
TRBV7-3	few	TRBJ2-1	-	17	TGTGCCAGCAGCTTATGGTCGGGGACCGACTCCTACAATGAGCAGTTCTTC	CASSLWSGTDSYNEQFF
TRBV11-1	-	TRBJ1-4	-	13	TGTGCCAGCAGCCCCGGAGGGAGTGAAAAACTGTTTTTT	CASSPGGSEKLFF
TRBV5-1	few	TRBJ2-5	TRBD2	18	TGCGCCAGCAGCTTATCCGGGACTAGCGGGAGATTAGCAGAGACCCAGTACTTC	CASSLSGTSGRLAETQYF
TRBV4-1	-	TRBJ1-2	-	14	TGCGCCAGCAGCCAAGGGGGGGCGCGCTATGGCTACACCTTC	CASSQGGARYGYTF
TRBV14	-	TRBJ2-6	-	15	TGTGCCAGCAGTCCACAGCACTCTGGGGCCAACGTCCTGACTTTC	CASSPQHSGANVLTF
TRBV2	few	TRBJ2-6	-	18	TGTGCCAGCAGTGAAGCGCAGGGTTTAACCTCTGGGGCCAACGTCCTGACTTTC	CASSEAQGLTSGANVLTF
TRBV14	-	TRBJ1-1	TRBD1	16	TGTGCCAGCAGCTTAGGACAGGGGGCTGGGAACACTGAAGCTTTCTTT	CASSLGQGAGNTEAFF
TRBV7-9	few	TRBJ2-1	-	15	TGTGCCAGCAGCTTCAACCCGATGTCCTACAATGAGCAGTTCTTC	CASSFNPMSYNEQFF
TRBV11-3	few	TRBJ2-7	-	14	TGTGCCAGCAGCTCAGGGGTAGTTGGAGACAAGCAGTACTTC	CASSSGVVGDKQYF
TRBV10-3	few	TRBJ2-5	-	13	TGTGCCATCAGTGAGTCGCCGCCAGAGACCCAGTACTTC	CAISESPPETQYF
TRBV5-6	-	TRBJ2-1	TRBD1	15	TGTGCCAGCAGCTTGGATTTAGGGACAGGGTATGAGCAGTTCTTC	CASSLDLGTGYEQFF
TRBV9	-	TRBJ1-5	TRBD1	16	TGTGCCAGCAGCTTAGGACAGGGTAATAGCAATCAGCCCCAGCATTTT	CASSLGQGNSNQPQHF
TRBV6-1	-	TRBJ1-5	-	13	TGTGCCAGCAGTGAAACAGGCGGTCAGCCCCAGCATTTT	CASSETGGQPQHF
TRBV2	-	TRBJ1-5	-	16	TGTGCCAGCAGTGAAGGGTCAGTCCATAGCAATCAGCCCCAGCATTTT	CASSEGSVHSNQPQHF
TRBV6-5	few	TRBJ2-3	TRBD2	15	TGTGCCAGCAGTTACTCCGCGGGAGCAACAGATACGCAGTATTTT	CASSYSAGATDTQYF
TRBV5-1	-	TRBJ1-4	-	16	TGCGCCAGCAGCCCAATCGGACAGAATGGGGATGAAAAACTGTTTTTT	CASSPIGQNGDEKLFF
TRBV11-2	-	TRBJ2-3	-	16	TGTGCCAGCAGCTTAGTACCCCGGGGGAGCACAGATACGCAGTATTTT	CASSLVPRGSTDTQYF
TRBV6-5	few	TRBJ2-5	TRBD1	14	TGTGCCAGCACCCCGACAGGGGGGAGGGAGACCCAGTACTTC	CASTPTGGRETQYF
TRBV11-2	few	TRBJ2-2	TRBD1	14	TGTGCCAGCCAGGACAGGGATGGCACCGGGGAGCTGTTTTTT	CASQDRDGTGELFF
TRBV27	few	TRBJ2-7	TRBD1	15	TGTGCCAGCAGTTTATATCACAGGGGGCCCTACGAGCAGTACTTC	CASSLYHRGPYEQYF
TRBV4-3	-	TRBJ1-2	TRBD1	15	TGCGCCAGCAGCCGTTGGACAGGGGGAGACTATGGCTACACCTTC	CASSRWTGGDYGYTF
TRBV7-2	many	TRBJ2-6	-	15	TGTGCCAGCAGCTTACAGATGCATGGGGCCAACGTCCTGACTTTC	CASSLQMHGANVLTF
TRBV19	-	TRBJ2-2	TRBD2	14	TGTGCCAGTAAAGGAGCGGGGGTCACCGGGGAGCTGTTTTTT	CASKGAGVTGELFF
TRBV10-3	-	TRBJ1-1	-	11	TGTGCCATCAGTGAGGGCACTGAAGCTTTCTTT	CAISEGTEAFF
TRBV9	few	TRBJ2-2	-	13	TGTGCCAGCACGGGGGAAAACACCGGGGAGCTGTTTTTT	CASTGENTGELFF
TRBV20-1	few	TRBJ1-2	-	11	TGCGGACTAGGGAGGTCATATGGCTACACCTTC	CGLGRSYGYTF
TRBV7-9	-	TRBJ1-2	TRBD1	12	TGTGCCAGCAGCTTACAGGACAGGGGCGACACCTTC	CASSLQDRGDTF
TRBV2	many	TRBJ2-1	TRBD2	17	TGTGCCAGCAGCAGAACGACTAGCGGGGGGGGTAGCAATGAGCAGTTCTTC	CASSRTTSGGGSNEQFF
TRBV2	few	TRBJ1-6	TRBD1	13	TGTGCCAGCACAAACAGGGGGCGTTCACCCCTCCACTTT	CASTNRGRSPLHF
TRBV28	-	TRBJ1-2	TRBD1	13	TGTGCCAGCAGTTCGACAGGGGTCTATGGCTACACCTTC	CASSSTGVYGYTF
TRBV4-1	-	TRBJ1-2	TRBD1	15	TGCGCCAGCAGCCAAGAACAGGGGGCGCGTGGTGGCTACACCTTC	CASSQEQGARGGYTF
TRBV10-3	many	TRBJ1-3	TRBD1	17	TGTGCCATCAGTGAGGGGCAGGGGGCATACTCTGGAAACACCATATATTTT	CAISEGQGAYSGNTIYF
TRBV5-1	-	TRBJ2-7	-	15	TGCGCCAGCAGCTTGGCCAGGGATCCAGCCTACGAGCAGTACTTC	CASSLARDPAYEQYF
TRBV6-5	-	TRBJ1-2	-	13	TGTGCCAGCAGGACAGGAGTTATCTATGGCTACACCTTC	CASRTGVIYGYTF
TRBV11-2	-	TRBJ2-1	TRBD1	13	TGTGCCAGCAGCGTGGGACAGAACAATGAGCAGTTCTTC	CASSVGQNNEQFF
TRBV6-1	-	TRBJ1-5	TRBD1	15	TGTGCCGGGGGACGGGACAGGGGCTACAATCAGCCCCAGCATTTT	CAGGRDRGYNQPQHF
TRBV11-2	few	TRBJ2-3	-	16	TGTGCCAGCAGCTTAGGGGGAGGGGGCCGGACAGATACGCAGTATTTT	CASSLGGGGRTDTQYF
TRBV5-1	-	TRBJ2-3	-	15	TGCGCCAGCAGCTTGGAATTAACCAGCACAGATACGCAGTATTTT	CASSLELTSTDTQYF
TRBV29-1	few	TRBJ1-1	TRBD1	12	TGCAGCGCCGGACAGGGGATCACTGAAGCTTTCTTT	CSAGQGITEAFF
TRBV11-3	-	TRBJ2-3	-	14	TGTGCCAGCAGCTTGGGCCTAGCCTCAGATACGCAGTATTTT	CASSLGLASDTQYF